Below are 21 T cell receptor beta chains sequenced from a single sample in a study of control samples from healthy donors and cancer patients. Only in-frame clones appear in the TCRdb table, and some are missing; sequencing was by immunoSEQ multiplex PCR. The sample has over 150,000 clones; roughly 93% are singletons. The sequencing input was blood. These receptors were taken from a man aged 18 to 29 in good health.

The chain combines TRBV6-1 with TRBJ1-5, with 8 bases that match TRBD1. CDR1 MNHNS and CDR2 SASEGT come from the germline V gene. The CDR3 sequence is 15 residues long. The V and J ends lost 1 base and 6 bases, in that order; junction bases with no gene match: 5. In DNA, the CDR3 is TGTGCCAGCAGTGAAGGGACAGGGAGGGCTCAGCCCCAGCATTTT. Encoded protein: CASSEGTGRAQPQHF.

This clone was counted only a few times. The chain has TRBV5-6 and TRBJ1-6; no definite D call. The CDR3 sequence is 16 residues long. Germline V lookup: CDR1 SGHDT, CDR2 YYEEEE. Trimming removed 1 base at V and 5 bases at J, with 13 bases between. As DNA, the CDR3 is TGTGCCAGCAGCTTGAATTGGGGAGAGGATAATTCACCCCTCCACTTT. Translation: CASSLNWGEDNSPLHF.

A few counts support this clone. V is TRBV7-8 and J is TRBJ2-2; D gene unclear. The germline gives CDR1 SGHVS, CDR2 FQNEAQ. V was shortened by 1 base and J by 4 bases, with 13 bases between the two germline ends. This CDR3 is 16 amino acids long. The CDR3 nucleotides are TGTGCCAGCAGCTTAGGACCATTCTTCGGCACCGGGGAGCTGTTTTTT. Encoded protein: CASSLGPFFGTGELFF.

The chain combines TRBV3-1 (or the pseudogene TRBV3-2) with TRBJ1-2, with 7 bases aligning to TRBD1. The CDR3 runs 16 residues. Losses at the gene ends were 0 bases for V and 8 bases for J; bases not matched to a gene: 12. From germline, CDR1 is LGHDT and CDR2 YNNKEL (reference sequence). This CDR3 reads CASSQDPGTAFLGYTF. CDR3 nucleotide sequence: TGTGCCAGCAGCCAAGATCCCGGGACAGCTTTCTTAGGCTACACCTTC.

This rearrangement joins TRBV27 to TRBJ2-7; 7 bases agree with TRBD1. This CDR3 contains 14 residues. The J segment lost 4 bases and the V segment lost 5 bases, leaving 8 bases of the junction unmatched. CDR1 is MNHEY and CDR2 is SMNVEV in the germline V gene (reference sequence). The CDR3 DNA reads TGTGCCAGCAGTAGAGCCGGGACAGAGTACGAGCAGTACTTC. As protein: CASSRAGTEYEQYF.

V and J are TRBV3-1 (or the pseudogene TRBV3-2) and TRBJ1-2, with D unresolved. Trimming shortened V by 2 bases and J by 4 bases, and 14 bases separated the two germline ends. Germline V gene lookup returns CDR1 LGHDT and CDR2 YNNKEL (reference sequence). The CDR3 totals 15 residues. CDR3 sequence: CASSQLSRRGYGYTF. For the CDR3, the DNA is TGTGCCAGCAGCCAACTTTCAAGGCGGGGCTATGGCTACACCTTC.

The chain joins TRBV2 to TRBJ1-1; D gene uncertain. This CDR3 is built from 14 residues. Trimming took off 5 bases at V and 1 base at J, with 11 bases between the two ends. The V gene's germline CDR1 is SNHLY and CDR2 FYNNEI. Written as DNA, the CDR3 is TGTGCCAGCAGTCCTTCCTTGGGGAACACTGAAGCTTTCTTT. This gives the protein CASSPSLGNTEAFF.

The V call is TRBV5-1, the J call TRBJ2-5; 11 bases are a match to TRBD2. Germline V CDR1 and CDR2: SGHRS, YFSETQ. Trimming cost V 5 bases and J 2 bases; bases outside gene matches: 5. CDR3 length equals 15 residues. DNA of the CDR3: TGCGCCAGCAGACCGGGACTAGCGGAGCAAGAGACCCAGTACTTC. Amino acids: CASRPGLAEQETQYF.

The V call is TRBV4-2, the J call TRBJ2-7; TRBD2 aligns across 10 bases. This CDR3 has 15 residues. Trimming took 0 bases from V and 4 from J; bases not matched to a gene: 3. Germline CDR1 reads LGHNA; CDR2 reads YNFKEQ. The CDR3 spells CASSQDLSGGYEQYF. The DNA for the CDR3 is TGTGCCAGCAGCCAAGATCTTAGCGGGGGGTACGAGCAGTACTTC.

This chain links TRBV9 with TRBJ1-4; TRBD1 is a possible D gene (6 bases). The ends were cut back, 0 bases at V and 7 bases at J, with 13 bases in the middle. The germline V gene has CDR1 SGDLS and CDR2 YYNGEE. The CDR3 sequence is 15 residues long. Written as DNA, the CDR3 is TGTGCCAGCAGCGTAGAGGGGGGCGCGTCTGAAAAACTGTTTTTT. This sequence encodes CASSVEGGASEKLFF.

Of note for this clone: Within the sample, other DNA sequences also encode this same CDR3. The chain combines TRBV18 with TRBJ1-2; a possible D gene is TRBD1 (5 bases). V gave up 6 bases and J gave up 2 bases, with 10 bases separating them. CDR1 is KGHSH, CDR2 LQKENI, per germline. CDR3 size: 13 residues. The CDR3 bases are TGTGCCAGCTCCCCTCCAGGGAACTATGGCTACACCTTC. Translating gives CASSPPGNYGYTF.

This chain uses TRBV6-2 or TRBV6-3 with TRBJ2-7; D is undetermined. The CDR3 length is 15 residues. V was clipped by 2 bases and J by 2 bases, with 13 bases between them. The germline V gene has CDR1 MNHEY and CDR2 SVGEGT. CDR3 region: CASSYNPGRTYEQYF. The CDR3 DNA is TGTGCCAGCAGTTACAACCCCGGACGGACCTACGAGCAGTACTTC.

In this sample, this clone turned up a few times. The chain uses TRBV19 and TRBJ1-2; a weak D match, TRBD1 (5 bases). V lost 5 bases, J lost 4 bases, and 11 bases lay in between. Germline V lookup: CDR1 LNHDA, CDR2 SQIVND (reference sequence). The CDR3 runs 13 residues. The DNA for the CDR3 is TGTGCCAGTAGTGGGGACCGGCCCTATGGCTACACCTTC. Translated, it gives CASSGDRPYGYTF. Together with reference TRBV19 and TRBJ1-2, the CDR3 gives the full variable domain: DGGITQSPKYLFRKEGQNVTLSCEQNLNHDAMYWYRQDPGQGLRLIYYSQIVNDFQKGDIAEGYSVSREKKESFPLTVTSAQKNPTAFYLCASSGDRPYGYTFGSGTRLTVV.

This clone was detected once. This rearrangement joins TRBV6-5 to TRBJ2-1; tentative D call: TRBD1 (6 bases). The CDR3 is 13 amino acids. Germline V gives CDR1 MNHEY, CDR2 SVGAGI. Trimming removed 6 bases from V and 6 bases from J, with 12 bases in between. The CDR3 bases are TGTGCCAGCAGCCCCACAGGGTTCAATGAGCAGTTCTTC. Translation: CASSPTGFNEQFF.

This clone came up a few times. The chain couples TRBV6-5 to TRBJ1-2; 7 bases are a match to TRBD1. Losses at the gene ends were 6 bases for V and 4 bases for J; bases not matched to a gene: 8. The length of the CDR3 is 14 residues. The germline CDR1 and CDR2 sequences are MNHEY and SVGAGI. CDR3 nucleotide sequence: TGTGCCAGCAGAGGGGGACAGATAGTCTATGGCTACACCTTC. Encoded protein: CASRGGQIVYGYTF.

The chain is built from TRBV6-1 and TRBJ2-7; tentative D call: TRBD1 (6 bases). Germline CDR1 MNHNS, CDR2 SASEGT. V shed 3 bases and J shed 5 bases, with 17 bases lying between them. The CDR3 sequence is 15 residues long. The CDR3 region is CASSDPGHGHHEQYF. In nucleotides, the CDR3 is TGTGCCAGCAGTGATCCGGGACACGGCCACCACGAGCAGTACTTC.

The rearrangement uses TRBV3-1 (or the pseudogene TRBV3-2) and TRBJ1-5; weak D call: TRBD1 (5 bases). V was pared by 0 bases and J by 5 bases, with 14 bases between. CDR1 LGHDT and CDR2 YNNKEL come from the germline V gene (reference sequence). The length of the CDR3 is 16 residues. The DNA for the CDR3 is TGTGCCAGCAGCCAAGAGGTCGGCAAAGGGGATCAGCCCCAGCATTTT. Translating it yields CASSQEVGKGDQPQHF.

The genes are TRBV12-5 and TRBJ2-7, with D possibly TRBD2 on 7 matching bases. The CDR3 is made up of 17 amino acids. From germline, CDR1 is LGHNT and CDR2 FRNRAP. The V and J ends lost 0 bases and 0 bases respectively, with 15 bases between them. This chain's CDR3 is CASGLVGGGLGSYEQYF. The CDR3 DNA sequence: TGTGCTAGTGGTTTGGTTGGCGGGGGCCTTGGCTCCTACGAGCAGTACTTC.

This CDR3 reads CAWSVKPSYEQYF. CDR3 nucleotide sequence: TGTGCCTGGAGTGTAAAGCCATCCTACGAGCAGTACTTC. The chain employs TRBV30 and TRBJ2-7, with D uncertain. The CDR3 contains 13 residues. Trimming shortened V by 0 bases and J by 1 base, and 7 bases separated the two germline ends. Germline V CDR1 and CDR2: GTSNPN, SVGIG (reference sequence).

The chain is built from TRBV28 and TRBJ2-1; D not certain. The CDR3 is made up of 16 amino acids. Between the trimmed V and J ends, which lost 6 bases and 0 bases, there was a span of 15 bases. The V gene's germline CDR1 is MDHEN and CDR2 SYDVKM. The CDR3 DNA is TGTGCCAGCAGGCGATACAGTGCGAGCTCCTACAATGAGCAGTTCTTC. This sequence encodes CASRRYSASSYNEQFF.

The rearrangement joins TRBV24-1 to TRBJ2-7; 8 bases are shared with TRBD1. The CDR3 is 15 amino acids. Looked up from germline, CDR1 is KGHDR and CDR2 is SFDVKD. The junction had 5 bases not matched to a gene; V was cut back by 3 bases and J by 2 bases. The CDR3: CATSDAGQGAYEQYF. The DNA for the CDR3 is TGTGCCACCAGTGATGCCGGACAGGGTGCCTACGAGCAGTACTTC.